The 30 T cell receptor beta chains below come from one sample, sequenced in a study of graft-versus-host responses after intestinal transplantation. Graft tissue was processed to release intraepithelial and lamina propria lymphocytes. Profiled with immunoSEQ multiplex PCR; TCRdb holds only in-frame clones, not every one. This table holds around 15,000 clones, 59% found once. Sequences were derived from ileum tissue, sampled 524 days after transplant. These receptors were collected from a human patient who received an intestinal transplant, so some T cells may come from the graft donor.

The DNA of the CDR3 is TGTGCCAGCAGCTTATCGGCACAGGGGGCGAGTGAAGCTTTCTTT. Protein: CASSLSAQGASEAFF. The chain recombines TRBV7-9 with TRBJ1-1, with 9 nucleotides matching TRBD1. The CDR3 runs 15 residues. V lost 2 bases and J lost 7; bases outside the gene matches: 8. Germline CDR1 and CDR2: SEHNR and FQNEAQ (reference sequence). The complete variable domain, with remaining parts taken from reference TRBV7-9 and TRBJ1-1, reads DTGVSQNPRHKITKRGQNVTFRCDPISEHNRLYWYRQTLGQGPEFLTYFQNEAQLEKSRLLSDRFSAERPKGSFSTLEIQRTEQGDSAMYLCASSLSAQGASEAFFGQGTRLTVV.

This clone turned up a few times. The chain combines TRBV11-2 with TRBJ1-1, with D perhaps matching TRBD1 (6 bases). The CDR3 has 12 amino acids. The germline V gene encodes CDR1 SGHAT and CDR2 FQNNGV. V dropped 8 bases and J dropped 3 bases, with 10 bases sitting between them. The CDR3 DNA reads as TGTGCCAGCGATGGGGGCTACACTGAAGCTTTCTTT. Protein product: CASDGGYTEAFF.

The chain is built from TRBV10-3 and TRBJ2-4; no firm D call. The germline V gene has CDR1 ENHRY and CDR2 SYGVKD. V was trimmed by 0 bases and J by 4 bases, leaving 7 bases between them. This CDR3 is built from 14 residues. The CDR3 loop reads CAISESQAKNIQYF. The CDR3 DNA reads TGTGCCATCAGTGAGTCGCAGGCTAAAAACATTCAGTACTTC.

The chain uses TRBV6-6 and TRBJ1-5, with 10 bases identical to TRBD1. Germline V gives CDR1 MNHNY, CDR2 SVGAGI (reference sequence). Unmatched junction bases numbered 7, after V lost 10 bases and J lost 4 bases. The CDR3 length is 14 residues. The CDR3 sequence: CATVTGGENQPQHF. In DNA form, the CDR3 reads TGTGCCACCGTGACAGGGGGCGAGAATCAGCCCCAGCATTTT.

The sample holds one count of this clone. CDR3 region: CASSYSGQGLSYEQYF. In nucleotides, the CDR3 is TGTGCCAGCAGTTACTCGGGACAGGGTCTCTCCTACGAGCAGTACTTC. V and J are TRBV6-6 and TRBJ2-7, with TRBD1 matching over 9 bases. The CDR3 is made up of 16 amino acids. Germline V gives CDR1 MNHNY, CDR2 SVGAGI (reference sequence). The J segment lost 0 bases and the V segment lost 0 bases, leaving 3 bases of the junction unmatched.

The V call is TRBV9, the J call TRBJ2-1, with 8 bases that match TRBD2. Germline V gene sequence: CDR1 SGDLS, CDR2 YYNGEE. The CDR3 is made up of 17 amino acids. J gave up 9 bases and V 0 bases, and 14 bases lay outside the gene matches. CDR3 sequence (DNA): TGTGCCAGCAGCGTAGGGCCAAGCGGGGGAGGGTCGGTTGAGCAGTTCTTC. Residues: CASSVGPSGGGSVEQFF.

This chain connects TRBV4-3 to TRBJ2-5; 7 positions match TRBD2. The CDR3 runs to 16 residues. Losses at the gene ends were 0 bases for V and 4 bases for J; bases not matched to a gene: 8. CDR1 is LGHNA and CDR2 is YSLEER in the germline V gene. CDR3 sequence: CASSQDLVGGGETQYF. CDR3 sequence (DNA): TGCGCCAGCAGCCAAGATCTTGTGGGGGGGGGAGAGACCCAGTACTTC.

The chain is built from TRBV30 and TRBJ2-7; D gene ambiguous. This CDR3 has 12 amino acids. V was trimmed by 1 base and J by 2 bases, leaving 6 bases between them. Germline V gene sequence: CDR1 GTSNPN, CDR2 SVGIG (reference sequence). CDR3 nucleotides: TGTGCCTGGAGTGAACAGACCTACGAGCAGTACTTC. Its protein product is CAWSEQTYEQYF.

The chain is built from TRBV7-9 and TRBJ2-3; D call uncertain. The CDR3 length is 13 residues. Germline values: CDR1 SEHNR, CDR2 FQNEAQ (reference sequence). The V gene lost 2 bases and the J gene lost 1 base, with 4 bases spanning the gap. CDR3 sequence reads: CASSLIGTDTQYF. The CDR3 nucleotides are TGTGCCAGCAGCTTAATCGGCACAGATACGCAGTATTTT.

This sequence joins TRBV5-1 and TRBJ2-7, with TRBD2 identical over 16 bases. This CDR3 has 17 amino acids. Germline V gives CDR1 SGHRS, CDR2 YFSETQ. V lost 4 bases and J lost 4; bases outside the gene matches: 8. CDR3 in DNA: TGCGCCAGCAGCCCCGCCGGGACTAGCGGGGGGGCGTACGAGCAGTACTTC. Its protein is CASSPAGTSGGAYEQYF. The whole variable domain, remainder taken from reference TRBV5-1 and TRBJ2-7, is KAGVTQTPRYLIKTRGQQVTLSCSPISGHRSVSWYQQTPGQGLQFLFEYFSETQRNKGNFPGRFSGRQFSNSRSEMNVSTLELGDSALYLCASSPAGTSGGAYEQYFGPGTRLTVT.

This clone was seen only a few times. This sequence joins TRBV4-3 and TRBJ1-1; 9 bases fit TRBD1. The CDR3 covers 15 residues. Per germline, CDR1 LGHNA and CDR2 YSLEER. The V segment lost 3 bases and the J segment 7 bases; nucleotides outside the gene matches: 9. In nucleotides, the CDR3 is TGCGCCAGCAGCCAGGTTCAGGGACAGGGCGGTGAAGCTTTCTTT. Translating gives CASSQVQGQGGEAFF.

The genes are TRBV6-5 and TRBJ2-1; TRBD2 matches at 9 bases. Trimming at V came to 5 bases and at J to 8 bases, leaving 10 bases not matched to a gene. Germline loops: CDR1 MNHEY, CDR2 SVGAGI. There are 15 residues in the CDR3. Written as DNA, the CDR3 is TGTGCCAGCAGTCGTTCGGGCGGGGGGGCGGATGAGCAGTTCTTC. It translates to CASSRSGGGADEQFF.

The chain recombines TRBV2 with TRBJ2-3; 13 bases align to TRBD2. After removal of 8 bases from V and 5 bases from J, the junction contained 7 bases not matched to a gene. This CDR3 has 15 amino acids. Germline CDR1 reads SNHLY; CDR2 reads FYNNEI. In nucleotides, the CDR3 is TGTGCCAGCTCGGGACTAGCGGGGATATTAGATACGCAGTATTTT. It is translated as CASSGLAGILDTQYF.

This sequence joins TRBV5-1 and TRBJ2-2, with TRBD1 matching 8 bases. V was pared by 1 base and J by 5 bases, with 13 bases of the junction left unmatched. The CDR3 extends over 18 amino acids. Germline V lookup: CDR1 SGHRS, CDR2 YFSETQ. This CDR3 reads CASSLRVGQGGRTGELFF. In nucleotides, the CDR3 is TGCGCCAGCAGCTTGAGAGTCGGACAGGGAGGTCGGACCGGGGAGCTGTTTTTT.

V is TRBV4-3 and J is TRBJ1-2; 10 nucleotides match TRBD1. The junction had 0 bases not matched to a gene; V was cut back by 1 base and J by 4 bases. Germline V gives CDR1 LGHNA, CDR2 YSLEER. The CDR3 is made up of 14 amino acids. The CDR3: CASSQGTGGYGYTF. The CDR3 DNA follows: TGCGCCAGCAGCCAAGGGACAGGGGGCTATGGCTACACCTTC.

The V gene is TRBV5-1, the J gene TRBJ2-7; 9 nucleotides match TRBD1. Germline CDR1 is SGHRS and CDR2 is YFSETQ. Unmatched junction bases numbered 6, after V lost 4 bases and J lost 1 base. This CDR3 is 15 amino acids long. The CDR3: CASSPEDRGSYEQYF. The DNA of the CDR3 is TGCGCCAGCAGCCCTGAGGACAGGGGATCCTACGAGCAGTACTTC.

V and J are TRBV11-3 and TRBJ2-4; a weak D match, TRBD2 (7 bases). V shed 6 bases and J shed 8 bases, with 20 bases lying between them. This CDR3 spans 15 amino acids. CDR1 is SGHNT, CDR2 YENEEA, per germline. DNA for the CDR3: TGTGCCAGCAGTCCCACGGGGGGCGCAGGAGACATTCAGTACTTC. Translating it yields CASSPTGGAGDIQYF.

This chain uses TRBV10-1 with TRBJ2-4; D unclear. Trimming shortened V by 3 bases and J by 7 bases, and 10 bases separated the two germline ends. CDR1 and CDR2 from the germline V gene are WNHNN and SYGVQD (reference sequence). This CDR3 contains 13 residues. The CDR3 protein is CASSEVGDNIQYF. The CDR3 region has the DNA TGCGCCAGCAGTGAAGTGGGCGACAACATTCAGTACTTC.

J is TRBJ2-7 and V is TRBV4-1, with TRBD2 as a possible D gene (6 bases). CDR1 and CDR2 from the germline V gene are MGHRA and YSYEKL. The CDR3 runs to 15 residues. The ends were cut back, 3 bases at V and 2 bases at J, with 14 bases in the middle. CDR3 sequence: CASSQVSGGTYEQYF. The DNA of the CDR3 is TGCGCCAGCAGCCAGGTTAGCGGCGGTACCTACGAGCAGTACTTC.

For the CDR3, the DNA is TGTGCCAGCAGTGATCGACAGGGACCCTACGAGCAGTACTTC. Translating gives CASSDRQGPYEQYF. The chain uses TRBV27 and TRBJ2-7, with TRBD1 matching 7 bases. Germline CDR1 and CDR2: MNHEY and SMNVEV (reference sequence). The CDR3 is 14 amino acids. Trimming at V came to 5 bases and at J to 2 bases, leaving 6 bases not matched to a gene.

This clone has more than one count but fewer than ten. The J gene is TRBJ1-1, the V gene TRBV5-1; D remains ambiguous. From germline, CDR1 is SGHRS and CDR2 YFSETQ. V lost 2 bases and J 2 bases, leaving 7 bases between the germline ends. This CDR3 is built from 13 residues. The CDR3 here is CASSLQPNTEAFF. CDR3 DNA sequence: TGCGCCAGCAGCTTACAGCCAAACACTGAAGCTTTCTTT.

This clone was seen once. The V call is TRBV12-5, the J call TRBJ2-1; D unclear. The CDR3 sequence is 12 residues long. The germline V and J ends were trimmed by 3 bases and 12 bases, with 12 bases remaining between them. Germline CDR1 LGHNT, CDR2 FRNRAP. The CDR3 spells CASGLTDHRQFF. The CDR3 nucleotides read TGTGCTAGTGGTTTAACAGATCATAGGCAGTTCTTC. Supplemented by reference TRBV12-5 and TRBJ2-1, the full variable domain reads DARVTQTPRHKVTEMGQEVTMRCQPILGHNTVFWYRQTMMQGLELLAYFRNRAPLDDSGMPKDRFSAEMPDATLATLKIQPSEPRDSAVYFCASGLTDHRQFFGPGTRLTVL.

This clone has just a few counts. The DNA for the CDR3 is TGTGCCAGCAGTGAAGGGACAGATATTGAAAAACTGTTTTTT. Amino acid sequence: CASSEGTDIEKLFF. The chain recombines TRBV2 with TRBJ1-4; a possible D gene is TRBD1 (6 bases). The CDR3 extends over 14 amino acids. Trimming removed 1 base from V and 7 bases from J, with 10 bases in between. Germline-derived CDR1 and CDR2 are SNHLY and FYNNEI.

This chain joins TRBV27 and TRBJ2-2, with 7 bases aligning to TRBD2. This CDR3 comprises 13 residues. V lost 2 bases to trimming and J lost 6 bases; unmatched junction nucleotides: 0. CDR1 MNHEY and CDR2 SMNVEV come from the germline V gene (reference sequence). CDR3 region: CASSLGGAGELFF. CDR3 coding DNA: TGTGCCAGCAGTTTAGGGGGGGCCGGGGAGCTGTTTTTT.

By sample share, this clone is large. V gene TRBV27 combines with J gene TRBJ2-5, with D perhaps matching TRBD2 (6 bases). V lost 5 bases to trimming and J lost 5 bases, with 12 bases between them. Germline V gene sequence: CDR1 MNHEY, CDR2 SMNVEV (reference sequence). The CDR3 extends over 13 amino acids. The CDR3 region is CASSDPRGETQYF. CDR3 sequence (DNA): TGTGCCAGCAGTGACCCTCGGGGGGAGACCCAGTACTTC.

The V and J genes are TRBV27 and TRBJ2-5; TRBD2 matches at 15 bases. The germline V gene has CDR1 MNHEY and CDR2 SMNVEV (reference sequence). After removal of 6 bases from V and 5 bases from J, the junction contained 7 bases not matched to a gene. This CDR3 comprises 16 residues. CDR3 in DNA: TGTGCCAGCAGGCCCGGGACTAGCGGGGGGCGGGAGACCCAGTACTTC. Translation gives CASRPGTSGGRETQYF.

By proportion, this clone is medium-sized. V usage is TRBV19 and J usage is TRBJ1-1; 9 bases fit TRBD1. Germline loops: CDR1 LNHDA, CDR2 SQIVND (reference sequence). The CDR3 totals 15 residues. V lost 6 bases and J lost 4; bases outside the gene matches: 9. CDR3 DNA sequence: TGTGCCAGTAGAAGGTTAGGACAGGGGCTCACTGAAGCTTTCTTT. Amino acids: CASRRLGQGLTEAFF.

The V and J genes are TRBV4-1 and TRBJ2-5; 12 bases agree with TRBD2. With V trimmed by 4 bases and J by 1 base, 7 bases remained unmatched. Looked up from germline, CDR1 is MGHRA and CDR2 is YSYEKL. The CDR3 is made up of 17 amino acids. The CDR3 DNA follows: TGCGCCAGCAGCCTCCAGACTAGCGGGGGACCCCAAGAGACCCAGTACTTC. Residues: CASSLQTSGGPQETQYF.

This clone was recorded a few times. The chain couples TRBV15 to TRBJ2-1, with D possibly being TRBD2 (5 bases). Between the trimmed V and J ends, which lost 0 bases and 9 bases, there was a span of 18 bases. The CDR3 covers 16 residues. Germline-derived CDR1 and CDR2 are LNHNV and YYDKDF (reference sequence). This chain's CDR3 is CATSRDFRLSEGEQFF. The CDR3 DNA is TGTGCCACCAGCAGAGATTTTCGCTTATCAGAGGGTGAGCAGTTCTTC.

This sequence joins TRBV9 and TRBJ1-1, with D unclear. CDR3 length equals 15 residues. V lost 0 bases and J 3 bases, leaving 12 bases between the germline ends. The germline gives CDR1 SGDLS, CDR2 YYNGEE. DNA for the CDR3: TGTGCCAGCAGCGTAGAGAGAGGGTGGCACACTGAAGCTTTCTTT. Amino acids: CASSVERGWHTEAFF. Supplemented by reference TRBV9 and TRBJ1-1, the full variable domain reads DSGVTQTPKHLITATGQRVTLRCSPRSGDLSVYWYQQSLDQGLQFLIQYYNGEERAKGNILERFSAQQFPDLHSELNLSSLELGDSALYFCASSVERGWHTEAFFGQGTRLTVV.